Following are 11 T cell receptor beta chains from one sample sequenced in a study of blood T cell repertoires in COVID-19. Sequencing was performed with immunoSEQ multiplex PCR; in TCRdb, only in-frame clones are kept and a portion is missing. The data contain hundreds of thousands of clones, 75% to 90% of them singletons. The sample consisted of PBMCs or T cells enriched from blood (not recorded which). Receptors originate from a man aged 18 to 30 who had recovered from COVID-19.

This clone was recorded once. The chain links TRBV6-2 or TRBV6-3 to TRBJ2-7; 8 bases line up with TRBD2. The germline V gene has CDR1 MNHEY and CDR2 SVGEGT. This CDR3 contains 14 residues. V dropped 2 bases and J dropped 2; count of bases not matched to a gene: 2. The CDR3 spells CASSYGRGAYEQYF. The CDR3 coding sequence is TGTGCCAGCAGTTACGGGCGGGGGGCCTACGAGCAGTACTTC.

V is TRBV7-8 and J is TRBJ1-5; tentative D call: TRBD1 (5 bases). CDR3 size: 16 residues. Trimming stripped 5 bases from V and 1 base from J, with 15 bases between. CDR1 is SGHVS, CDR2 FQNEAQ, per germline. This CDR3 reads CASSQMTVGSNQPQHF. The CDR3, as DNA: TGTGCCAGCAGCCAGATGACAGTTGGGAGCAATCAGCCCCAGCATTTT.

The genes are TRBV10-2 and TRBJ1-1, with D tentatively TRBD1 (5 bases). The V end lost 7 bases, the J end lost 1 base, and 10 bases lay between the germline ends. Germline CDR1 WSHSY, CDR2 SAAADI. The CDR3 has 13 residues. In DNA, the CDR3 is TGCGCCAGCAACGACAGACCGAACACTGAAGCTTTCTTT. Translating it yields CASNDRPNTEAFF.

V is TRBV28 and J is TRBJ2-7, with 7 bases matching TRBD2. The CDR3 is 14 amino acids. V trimming: 6 bases; J trimming: 1 base; junction bases outside the gene matches: 6. CDR1 is MDHEN and CDR2 is SYDVKM in the germline V gene. The CDR3 DNA reads TGTGCCAGCAGCCGGGGGGTACCTTCCTACGAGCAGTACTTC. Protein: CASSRGVPSYEQYF.

V gene TRBV14 combines with J gene TRBJ2-7; a possible D gene is TRBD1 (5 bases). This CDR3 has 14 residues. Germline-derived CDR1 and CDR2 are SGHDN and FVKESK. Between the trimmed V and J ends, which lost 1 base and 4 bases, there was a span of 11 bases. The CDR3 DNA reads as TGTGCCAGCAGCCAAGTCCAGGGCTATTACGAGCAGTACTTC. This encodes CASSQVQGYYEQYF.

V is TRBV10-1 and J is TRBJ1-4, with D perhaps TRBD1 (5 bases). The CDR3 covers 16 residues. Germline CDR1 WNHNN, CDR2 SYGVQD (reference sequence). V was shortened by 6 bases and J by 1 base, with 15 bases between the two germline ends. The CDR3 DNA sequence: TGCGCCAGCAGCGCCGGACATGGGCTAACTAATGAAAAACTGTTTTTT. Protein product: CASSAGHGLTNEKLFF.

This chain connects TRBV5-5 to TRBJ2-6; D gene ambiguous. V lost 1 base to trimming and J lost 4 bases, with 9 bases between them. The germline V gene has CDR1 SGHKS and CDR2 YYEKEE (reference sequence). This CDR3 contains 15 residues. CDR3: CASSLPQSGANVLTF. CDR3 DNA sequence: TGTGCCAGCAGCTTGCCGCAGTCCGGGGCCAACGTCCTGACTTTC.

The chain has TRBV9 and TRBJ2-4; no definite D call. The V gene lost 4 bases and the J gene lost 1 base, with 9 bases spanning the gap. The germline CDR1 and CDR2 sequences are SGDLS and YYNGEE. This CDR3 spans 14 amino acids. Written as DNA, the CDR3 is TGTGCCAGCAGCCCCGGTGCGGCCAAAAACATTCAGTACTTC. As protein: CASSPGAAKNIQYF. The full variable domain, with the rest looked up from reference TRBV9 and TRBJ2-4, is DSGVTQTPKHLITATGQRVTLRCSPRSGDLSVYWYQQSLDQGLQFLIQYYNGEERAKGNILERFSAQQFPDLHSELNLSSLELGDSALYFCASSPGAAKNIQYFGAGTRLSVL.

The V call is TRBV18, the J call TRBJ2-1, with D maybe TRBD2 (5 bases). V shed 6 bases and J shed 2 bases, with 11 bases lying between them. The germline V gene encodes CDR1 KGHSH and CDR2 LQKENI. The CDR3 has 14 amino acids. For the CDR3, the DNA is TGTGCCAGCTCTAGTCCGGGAACCTACAATGAGCAGTTCTTC. It translates to CASSSPGTYNEQFF.

The chain joins TRBV5-8 to TRBJ1-6, with a possible D match to TRBD1 (5 bases). This CDR3 comprises 14 residues. V lost 5 bases, J lost 6 bases, and 12 bases lay in between. Looked up from germline, CDR1 is SGHTS and CDR2 is YDEGEE. The chain's CDR3 is CASSGGAGNSPLHF. CDR3 in DNA: TGTGCCAGCAGTGGAGGGGCGGGTAATTCACCCCTCCACTTT.

The J gene is TRBJ1-5, the V gene TRBV5-1, with TRBD1 as a possible D gene (5 bases). Germline lookup yields CDR1 SGHRS and CDR2 YFSETQ. The length of the CDR3 is 14 residues. The ends were cut back, 5 bases at V and 7 bases at J, with 16 bases in the middle. The CDR3 region is CASRPTGEGQPQHF. In DNA, the CDR3 is TGCGCCAGCAGACCCACGGGGGAGGGGCAGCCCCAGCATTTT.